Shown below are 27 T cell receptor beta chains from a single sample sequenced in a study of PD-1 blockade in classical Hodgkin lymphoma. Time point meaning: newly diagnosed, previously untreated cHL patient sample. The authors purified CD4+ T cells from thawed PBMCs by magnetic negative selection. Using immunoSEQ multiplex PCR, the repertoire was profiled, and TCRdb retains in-frame clones only, with some absent. The profile shows about 35,000 clones, roughly 91% of them singletons. Sequencing was done on a sample of CD4+ T cells from blood. Every receptor here comes from a human donor with classical Hodgkin lymphoma.

This rearrangement joins TRBV27 to TRBJ1-2; D is possibly TRBD1 (5 bases). Trimming took 3 bases from V and 5 from J, leaving 10 bases between them. Germline V gene data show CDR1 as MNHEY and CDR2 as SMNVEV (reference sequence). This CDR3 contains 13 residues. The CDR3 here is CASSFRAGYGYTF. CDR3 in DNA: TGTGCCAGCAGTTTCAGGGCAGGGTATGGCTACACCTTC.

V and J are TRBV29-1 and TRBJ1-1; 8 positions match TRBD1. The CDR3 runs to 15 residues. V shed 7 bases, J shed 1 base, and the junction held 11 bases outside the gene matches. Germline-derived CDR1 and CDR2 are SQVTM and ANQGSEA. The CDR3 loop is CSALGQGFWNTEAFF. The CDR3 DNA is TGCAGCGCCCTTGGACAGGGTTTTTGGAACACTGAAGCTTTCTTT. The full variable domain, rest sourced from reference TRBV29-1 and TRBJ1-1, is SAVISQKPSRDICQRGTSLTIQCQVDSQVTMMFWYRQQPGQSLTLIATANQGSEATYESGFVIDKFPISRPNLTFSTLTVSNMSPEDSSIYLCSALGQGFWNTEAFFGQGTRLTVV.

The chain combines TRBV7-2 with TRBJ2-5; 8 bases are shared with TRBD1. The trim removed 7 bases at V and 2 bases at J, leaving 9 bases unmatched. The CDR3 consists of 15 residues. Germline lookup yields CDR1 SGHTA and CDR2 FQGNSA. CDR3 sequence reads: CASTPGGFPQETQYF. CDR3 sequence (DNA): TGTGCCAGCACCCCAGGGGGCTTTCCTCAAGAGACCCAGTACTTC.

V usage is TRBV5-6 and J usage is TRBJ2-5, with D perhaps given as TRBD1 or TRBD2 (5 bases each). CDR1 and CDR2 from the germline V gene are SGHDT and YYEEEE. Trimming pared 0 bases from V and 5 bases from J, leaving 14 bases between. This CDR3 spans 15 amino acids. The CDR3 loop is CASSLGGNSRETQYF. The CDR3 nucleotides read TGTGCCAGCAGCTTGGGGGGGAACTCCCGGGAGACCCAGTACTTC. Variable domain in full (rest from reference TRBV5-6 and TRBJ2-5): DAGVTQSPTHLIKTRGQQVTLRCSPKSGHDTVSWYQQALGQGPQFIFQYYEEEERQRGNFPDRFSGHQFPNYSSELNVNALLLGDSALYLCASSLGGNSRETQYFGPGTRLLVL.

This chain connects TRBV9 to TRBJ2-2, with TRBD2 identical over 7 bases. Germline V gene lookup returns CDR1 SGDLS and CDR2 YYNGEE. V lost 4 bases to trimming and J lost 2 bases; unmatched junction nucleotides: 8. This CDR3 is 16 amino acids long. The chain's CDR3 is CASSPQGGKNTGELFF. CDR3 nucleotides: TGTGCCAGCAGCCCCCAGGGAGGGAAAAACACCGGGGAGCTGTTTTTT. Supplemented by reference TRBV9 and TRBJ2-2, the full variable domain reads DSGVTQTPKHLITATGQRVTLRCSPRSGDLSVYWYQQSLDQGLQFLIQYYNGEERAKGNILERFSAQQFPDLHSELNLSSLELGDSALYFCASSPQGGKNTGELFFGEGSRLTVL.

This chain uses TRBV11-2 with TRBJ2-5; TRBD2 matches 8 bases. CDR1 SGHAT and CDR2 FQNNGV come from the germline V gene. V gave up 2 bases and J gave up 1 base; unmatched junction bases: 3. The CDR3 length is 15 residues. The CDR3 DNA sequence: TGTGCCAGCAGCTTACGGGGGGGAAGCCAAGAGACCCAGTACTTC. Protein: CASSLRGGSQETQYF.

The rearrangement joins TRBV5-1 to TRBJ1-3; 9 positions match TRBD1. The CDR3 covers 15 residues. With 5 bases clipped from V and 4 bases from J, the junction kept 7 bases outside the gene matches. Germline V gives CDR1 SGHRS, CDR2 YFSETQ. The CDR3 nucleotides read TGCGCCAGCAGTCCCGGGACAGGGTTAGGAAACACCATATATTTT. The encoded protein is CASSPGTGLGNTIYF.

Only one count was recorded for this clone. The rearrangement joins TRBV2 to TRBJ1-4; tentative D call: TRBD1 (5 bases). The CDR3 contains 15 residues. The germline CDR1 and CDR2 sequences are SNHLY and FYNNEI. Trimming took 0 bases from V and 7 from J, leaving 12 bases between them. This CDR3 reads CASSEAWGVGEKLFF. The CDR3 DNA reads as TGTGCCAGCAGTGAAGCCTGGGGGGTTGGTGAAAAACTGTTTTTT.

The V and J genes are TRBV13 and TRBJ2-1; possibly TRBD2 for D (5 bases). The CDR3 is 17 residues long. CDR1 and CDR2 (germline): PRHDT, FYEKMQ (reference sequence). The V gene lost 1 base and the J gene lost 6 bases, with 19 bases spanning the gap. The CDR3 coding sequence is TGTGCCAGCAGCTTAGTCGTTGGTTTAGGACTTATCAATGAGCAGTTCTTC. Its protein product is CASSLVVGLGLINEQFF.

J is TRBJ2-5 and V is TRBV2, with TRBD2 matching 9 bases. The CDR3 is made up of 15 amino acids. CDR1 and CDR2 (germline): SNHLY, FYNNEI. Trimming took 6 bases from V and 4 from J; bases not matched to a gene: 9. This chain's CDR3 is CASRSSSTSGETQYF. CDR3 in DNA: TGTGCCAGCAGAAGCAGTTCGACTAGCGGAGAGACCCAGTACTTC.

J is TRBJ1-2 and V is TRBV28; 9 bases are a match to TRBD1. The germline gives CDR1 MDHEN, CDR2 SYDVKM. Trimming removed 3 bases from V and 5 bases from J; junction bases left unmatched: 7. The CDR3 is 15 residues long. DNA for the CDR3: TGTGCCAGCAGTTTGGCCTTACAGGGGGCTTATGGCTACACCTTC. This sequence encodes CASSLALQGAYGYTF.

The chain combines TRBV5-3 with TRBJ1-5; no definite D call. TRBV5-3 is assigned to the ORF class and has an uncertain function. V was shortened by 5 bases and J by 0 bases, with 24 bases between the two germline ends. The CDR3 runs to 19 residues. The CDR3 coding sequence is TGTGCCAGAAGACATACCGGGTCCTCCTACATCTATAGCAATCAGCCCCAGCATTTT. Residues: CARRHTGSSYIYSNQPQHF.

The chain recombines TRBV5-1 with TRBJ2-1; maybe TRBD2 (7 bases). V shed 3 bases and J shed 6 bases, with 25 bases lying between them. CDR3 length equals 18 residues. Germline V gene data show CDR1 as SGHRS and CDR2 as YFSETQ. The CDR3 protein is CASSSGQILAYPPNEQFF. CDR3 DNA sequence: TGCGCCAGCAGCTCGGGACAAATACTAGCGTATCCACCCAATGAGCAGTTCTTC.

This clone was observed once. This sequence joins TRBV18 and TRBJ2-1; 11 bases are a match to TRBD1. V lost 4 bases, J lost 4 bases, and 3 bases stayed unmatched. The CDR3 spans 15 residues. The germline CDR1 and CDR2 sequences are KGHSH and LQKENI. As DNA, the CDR3 is TGTGCCAGCTCACTAGGGACAGGGGGGTACAATGAGCAGTTCTTC. Protein sequence: CASSLGTGGYNEQFF.

This chain joins TRBV28 and TRBJ1-5; D is perhaps TRBD1 (5 bases). The CDR3 has 14 residues. V lost 3 bases, J lost 13 bases, and 19 bases lay in between. Per germline, CDR1 MDHEN and CDR2 SYDVKM. CDR3 residues: CASSLTDRDAPQHF. CDR3 nucleotide sequence: TGTGCCAGCAGTTTGACCGACCGGGACGCCCCTCAGCATTTT.

The chain has TRBV6-5 and TRBJ1-1, with a possible D match to TRBD1 (6 bases). Trimming pared 5 bases from V and 10 bases from J, leaving 11 bases between. Germline V gene data show CDR1 as MNHEY and CDR2 as SVGAGI. The CDR3 is 11 residues long. The CDR3 bases are TGTGCCAGCAGTACAACAGGGAGAGCTTTCTTT. Encoded protein: CASSTTGRAFF.

The V and J genes are TRBV18 and TRBJ2-1; D might be TRBD1 or TRBD2, each matching 5 bases. Trimming removed 3 bases from V and 4 bases from J, with 10 bases in between. In germline, CDR1 is KGHSH, CDR2 LQKENI. The CDR3 runs 14 residues. The CDR3 sequence: CASSPREGYNEQFF. In DNA, the CDR3 is TGTGCCAGCTCACCTCGCGAGGGGTACAATGAGCAGTTCTTC.

The chain has TRBV6-5 and TRBJ1-6; tentatively, D is TRBD1 (6 bases). The germline V gene has CDR1 MNHEY and CDR2 SVGAGI. The V gene lost 6 bases and the J gene lost 10 bases, with 16 bases spanning the gap. The CDR3 length is 14 residues. The CDR3 DNA sequence: TGTGCCAGCAGCCGGGGGGCGAAGGGATCACCCCTCCACTTT. This encodes CASSRGAKGSPLHF.

The chain employs TRBV18 and TRBJ2-7; D unresolved. The CDR3 runs to 16 residues. Germline assignment: CDR1 KGHSH and CDR2 LQKENI. With 0 bases removed from V and 0 bases from J, the gap between germline ends came to 12 bases. Written as DNA, the CDR3 is TGTGCCAGCTCACCACCGTGGGGAAGGAGCTCCTACGAGCAGTACTTC. Its translation is CASSPPWGRSSYEQYF.

The table lists this clone with a few counts. The rearrangement joins TRBV6-5 to TRBJ1-2; tentatively, D is TRBD1 (5 bases). This CDR3 comprises 14 residues. Between the trimmed V and J ends, which lost 6 bases and 5 bases, there was a span of 16 bases. The germline gives CDR1 MNHEY, CDR2 SVGAGI. The CDR3 loop is CASRRGQLLYGYTF. The CDR3 DNA reads as TGTGCCAGCAGGAGGGGCCAGCTTTTGTATGGCTACACCTTC.

V is TRBV7-7 and J is TRBJ2-7; D is tentatively TRBD1 or TRBD2 (6 bases each). This CDR3 region has 13 residues. V lost 5 bases and J lost 3, with 11 bases in between. The germline CDR1 and CDR2 sequences are SSHAT and FNYEAQ (reference sequence). The CDR3 protein is CASSRGRDYEQYF. DNA for the CDR3: TGTGCCAGCAGCCGGGGGCGGGACTACGAGCAGTACTTC.

This clone is a singleton in its sample. This chain uses TRBV11-2 with TRBJ1-1; weak D call: TRBD1 (5 bases). The V end was cut by 6 bases, the J end by 4 bases, with 12 bases between. Per the germline V gene, CDR1 is SGHAT and CDR2 is FQNNGV. The CDR3 is 13 residues long. CDR3 bases: TGTGCCAGCAGGCTTGGGGGTTCCACTGAAGCTTTCTTT. Translation: CASRLGGSTEAFF. Complete variable domain (other parts from reference TRBV11-2 and TRBJ1-1): EAGVAQSPRYKIIEKRQSVAFWCNPISGHATLYWYQQILGQGPKLLIQFQNNGVVDDSQLPKDRFSAERLKGVDSTLKIQPAKLEDSAVYLCASRLGGSTEAFFGQGTRLTVV.

This sequence joins TRBV29-1 and TRBJ2-5, with TRBD1 matching 7 bases. The CDR3 contains 12 residues. Per the germline V gene, CDR1 is SQVTM and CDR2 is ANQGSEA. J gave up 0 bases and V 6 bases, and 1 base lay outside the gene matches. CDR3 residues: CSVDRDQETQYF. The DNA for the CDR3 is TGCAGCGTCGACAGGGACCAAGAGACCCAGTACTTC.

Only one count was recorded for this clone. V is TRBV2 and J is TRBJ1-1; 10 bases are a match to TRBD1. Germline-derived CDR1 and CDR2 are SNHLY and FYNNEI. J lost 8 bases, V lost 2 bases, and 8 bases had no gene match. There are 15 residues in the CDR3. The CDR3 is CASSELWDRGSEAFF. CDR3 in DNA: TGTGCCAGCAGTGAACTTTGGGACAGGGGTTCGGAAGCTTTCTTT.

V gene TRBV27 combines with J gene TRBJ1-1, with 7 bases identical to TRBD1. V gave up 8 bases and J gave up 4 bases; unmatched junction bases: 22. CDR1 is MNHEY and CDR2 is SMNVEV in the germline V gene (reference sequence). The CDR3 spans 18 residues. The CDR3 is CASATVRGRGGEGTEAFF. For the CDR3, the DNA is TGTGCCAGCGCAACTGTGAGAGGGAGAGGGGGCGAAGGCACTGAAGCTTTCTTT.

The chain has TRBV6-5 and TRBJ2-7; TRBD2 matches 7 bases. The CDR3 is 11 amino acids. From germline, CDR1 is MNHEY and CDR2 SVGAGI. V dropped 2 bases and J dropped 11; count of bases not matched to a gene: 3. For the CDR3, the DNA is TGTGCCAGCAGTTACATGGGGGGGGAGTACTTC. Its translation is CASSYMGGEYF.

The CDR3 bases are TGTGCCAGCAGTTACCGCCAACGGGGTTACGAAGCTTTCTTT. Translation gives CASSYRQRGYEAFF. This chain links TRBV6-5 with TRBJ1-1; the D is unclear. V gave up 2 bases and J gave up 8 bases, with 15 bases separating them. The CDR3 covers 14 residues. Germline V gives CDR1 MNHEY, CDR2 SVGAGI.